These T cell receptor beta chains were read from a single sample in a study of graft-versus-host responses after intestinal transplantation. These TCRs are of unknown antigen specificity. The method was immunoSEQ multiplex PCR; TCRdb's version includes in-frame clones alone and lacks a portion of them. The table includes 80,000 to 100,000 clones, less than 90% detected once. The specimen comprised unstimulated CD8+ T cells sorted from spleen or lymph node cells, sampled before intestinal transplant. These receptors all come from a human donor who received an intestinal transplant. Both conserved end residues are part of each CDR3. A D gene is named only where the DNA matches it firmly. Clone size is stated in some rows and not others, as once, few, many or a class when expanded.

v_call: TRBV4-1
j_call: TRBJ2-7
d_call: TRBD2
clone_size: -
cdr3_nt: TGCGCCAGCAGCCCTTTTATAGCGGGAGTCACCTACGAGCAGTACTTC
cdr3_aa: CASSPFIAGVTYEQYF

v_call: TRBV13
j_call: TRBJ2-7
d_call: TRBD2
clone_size: few
cdr3_nt: TGTGCCAGCAGCTCGGCGGGGGGGCTGTTCGAGCAGTACTTC
cdr3_aa: CASSSAGGLFEQYF

v_call: TRBV29-1
j_call: TRBJ1-5
d_call: -
clone_size: -
cdr3_nt: TGCAGCGTTGATTCAGGGGAAGGCAATCAGCCCCAGCATTTT
cdr3_aa: CSVDSGEGNQPQHF

v_call: TRBV2
j_call: TRBJ2-3
d_call: TRBD2
clone_size: -
cdr3_nt: TGTGCCAGCAGGGTAACCCGGGACTACCTCGGAGATACGCAGTATTTT
cdr3_aa: CASRVTRDYLGDTQYF

v_call: TRBV13
j_call: TRBJ2-7
d_call: -
clone_size: -
cdr3_nt: TGTGCCAGCACCCCCCCGGGGGACTACGAGCAGTACTTC
cdr3_aa: CASTPPGDYEQYF

v_call: TRBV6-5
j_call: TRBJ2-2
d_call: -
clone_size: -
cdr3_nt: TGTGCCAGCAGTTGGGACACGGGCACCGGGGAGCTGTTTTTT
cdr3_aa: CASSWDTGTGELFF

v_call: TRBV9
j_call: TRBJ1-1
d_call: TRBD1
clone_size: -
cdr3_nt: TGTGCCAGCAGCGCGCGAGATCAGGGGGCTGGGTCGAACACTGAAGCTTTCTTT
cdr3_aa: CASSARDQGAGSNTEAFF

v_call: TRBV7-3
j_call: TRBJ2-3
d_call: TRBD2
clone_size: few
cdr3_nt: TGTGCCAGCAGCTTAACGGCTAGCGGGAGGGGAGATACGCAGTATTTT
cdr3_aa: CASSLTASGRGDTQYF

v_call: TRBV6-1
j_call: TRBJ2-5
d_call: -
clone_size: few
cdr3_nt: TGTGCCAGCGGGGGACCTCCAGAATCGGCGGAGACCCAGTACTTC
cdr3_aa: CASGGPPESAETQYF

v_call: TRBV6-1
j_call: TRBJ1-5
d_call: -
clone_size: few
cdr3_nt: TGTGCCATCCAAGACACCAGTAGCAATCAGCCCCAGCATTTT
cdr3_aa: CAIQDTSSNQPQHF

v_call: TRBV7-3
j_call: TRBJ2-2
d_call: TRBD1
clone_size: few
cdr3_nt: TGTGCCAGCAGCTTAATACGACAGGGGAAGGTCGGGGAGCTGTTTTTT
cdr3_aa: CASSLIRQGKVGELFF

v_call: TRBV19
j_call: TRBJ1-1
d_call: -
clone_size: -
cdr3_nt: TGTGCCAGTAGTAACCGGCCCTCTGAAGCTTTCTTT
cdr3_aa: CASSNRPSEAFF

v_call: TRBV5-1
j_call: TRBJ1-1
d_call: -
clone_size: -
cdr3_nt: TGCGCCAGCAGCCCGGACAGTTCAGTTCCGGGCACTGAAGCTTTCTTT
cdr3_aa: CASSPDSSVPGTEAFF

v_call: TRBV5-6
j_call: TRBJ2-7
d_call: TRBD1
clone_size: once
cdr3_nt: TGTGCCAGCAGCTTGGGACAGGGCGGGTACGAGCAGTACTTC
cdr3_aa: CASSLGQGGYEQYF

v_call: TRBV21-1
j_call: TRBJ2-1
d_call: -
clone_size: -
cdr3_nt: TGTGCCAGCAGCAAAGCAGGGGTCGATCACAATGAGCAGTTCTTC
cdr3_aa: CASSKAGVDHNEQFF

v_call: TRBV19
j_call: TRBJ2-1
d_call: -
clone_size: -
cdr3_nt: TGTGCCAGTAGTATAGGGAGGGGACGGCCGCCCTACAATGAGCAGTTCTTC
cdr3_aa: CASSIGRGRPPYNEQFF

v_call: TRBV9
j_call: TRBJ1-1
d_call: -
clone_size: -
cdr3_nt: TGTGCCAGCAGCGTACAGGCACACACTGAAGCTTTCTTT
cdr3_aa: CASSVQAHTEAFF

v_call: TRBV7-9
j_call: TRBJ2-3
d_call: TRBD1
clone_size: many
cdr3_nt: TGTGCCAGCAGCTATGGGACAGGGAAGGCAGATACGCAGTATTTT
cdr3_aa: CASSYGTGKADTQYF

v_call: TRBV11-2
j_call: TRBJ1-5
d_call: -
clone_size: once
cdr3_nt: TGTGCCAGCAGCTTAGATTCGGCGGGGAATCAGCCCCAGCATTTT
cdr3_aa: CASSLDSAGNQPQHF

v_call: TRBV11-2
j_call: TRBJ2-1
d_call: -
clone_size: -
cdr3_nt: TGTGCCAGCACCCCCGCGGGGGCCGGAAATGAGCAGTTCTTC
cdr3_aa: CASTPAGAGNEQFF

v_call: TRBV9
j_call: TRBJ2-5
d_call: TRBD2
clone_size: -
cdr3_nt: TGTGCCAGCAGCTCTGTGACTAGCGCGGAGACCCAGTACTTC
cdr3_aa: CASSSVTSAETQYF

v_call: TRBV7-9
j_call: TRBJ2-7
d_call: -
clone_size: -
cdr3_nt: TGTGCCAGCAGCTTAGAGCCCTACGAGCAGTACTTC
cdr3_aa: CASSLEPYEQYF

v_call: TRBV6-5
j_call: TRBJ1-1
d_call: TRBD1
clone_size: -
cdr3_nt: TGTGCCAGCAGTCTGTGGACAGGGAACACTGAAGCTTTCTTT
cdr3_aa: CASSLWTGNTEAFF

v_call: TRBV27
j_call: TRBJ2-7
d_call: -
clone_size: -
cdr3_nt: TGTGCCAGCAGTTTATCCGAATCCTACGAGCAGTACTTC
cdr3_aa: CASSLSESYEQYF

v_call: TRBV13
j_call: TRBJ1-1
d_call: -
clone_size: -
cdr3_nt: TGTGCCAGCAGCGCCTCTGGGAACACTGAAGCTTTCTTT
cdr3_aa: CASSASGNTEAFF

v_call: TRBV5-1
j_call: TRBJ2-2
d_call: -
clone_size: -
cdr3_nt: TGCGCCAGCAGCTTGGCCCGGGACACTGTACCCGACACCGGGGAGCTGTTTTTT
cdr3_aa: CASSLARDTVPDTGELFF

v_call: TRBV9
j_call: TRBJ1-2
d_call: -
clone_size: -
cdr3_nt: TGTGCCAGCAGCGTAGATCTCTCGCGGGAGATTTATGGCTACACCTTC
cdr3_aa: CASSVDLSREIYGYTF

v_call: TRBV6-5
j_call: TRBJ2-3
d_call: TRBD1
clone_size: -
cdr3_nt: TGTGCCACCACCCAGCCGGACAGGGTCACAGATACGCAGTATTTT
cdr3_aa: CATTQPDRVTDTQYF

v_call: TRBV7-6
j_call: TRBJ2-7
d_call: TRBD2
clone_size: -
cdr3_nt: TGTGCCAGCAGCTTAGGAGGACTAGCGGGAGGGTACGAGCAGTACTTC
cdr3_aa: CASSLGGLAGGYEQYF

v_call: TRBV19
j_call: TRBJ2-2
d_call: TRBD1
clone_size: -
cdr3_nt: TGTGCCAGTAGTATGTTCCAGGGGGCTTCCGGGGAGCTGTTTTTT
cdr3_aa: CASSMFQGASGELFF

v_call: TRBV19
j_call: TRBJ1-5
d_call: -
clone_size: -
cdr3_nt: TGTGCCAGTAGCCCCTCTCGCGGAAATAGTTACAATCAGCCCCAGCATTTT
cdr3_aa: CASSPSRGNSYNQPQHF

v_call: TRBV5-6
j_call: TRBJ2-1
d_call: -
clone_size: -
cdr3_nt: TGTGCCAGCAGCCCCCTGCGGAGGGATTACAATGAGCAGTTCTTC
cdr3_aa: CASSPLRRDYNEQFF

v_call: TRBV4-2
j_call: TRBJ2-7
d_call: TRBD1
clone_size: few
cdr3_nt: TGTGCCAGCAGCCAAAGACAGGGGGCATCCTACGAGCAGTACTTC
cdr3_aa: CASSQRQGASYEQYF